This entry describes one TCR beta chain. These data belong to a study of blood T cell repertoires in COVID-19. In the study's own analysis: The authors estimated nucleated cell counts from reference gene primer amplification. Measured with immunoSEQ multiplex PCR; TCRdb has only the in-frame clones, and not every one. V, J and clone size are those of that table, while D and trimming were read from the DNA. The repertoire includes over 120,000 clones, about 80% of them detected once, and around 2.9% sits in the top ten. CDR1 is SGHNT, CDR2 YYREEE, per germline (reference sequence). The CDR3 has 14 amino acids. V was shortened by 4 bases and J by 5 bases, with 15 bases between the two germline ends. Cohort placement rested on clinical history that participants reported themselves. For recovered donors of Cohort 3, there were two negative PCRs, clearance, or symptom resolution.

Sequences were obtained from PBMCs or T cells enriched from blood (not recorded which). The rearrangement links TRBV5-4 to TRBJ2-5; weak D call: TRBD1 (5 bases). The clonotype originates from a woman aged 50 to 65 who had recovered from COVID-19. The CDR3 spells CASSPMDMWETQYF. CDR3 DNA sequence: TGTGCCAGCAGCCCTATGGACATGTGGGAGACCCAGTACTTC.